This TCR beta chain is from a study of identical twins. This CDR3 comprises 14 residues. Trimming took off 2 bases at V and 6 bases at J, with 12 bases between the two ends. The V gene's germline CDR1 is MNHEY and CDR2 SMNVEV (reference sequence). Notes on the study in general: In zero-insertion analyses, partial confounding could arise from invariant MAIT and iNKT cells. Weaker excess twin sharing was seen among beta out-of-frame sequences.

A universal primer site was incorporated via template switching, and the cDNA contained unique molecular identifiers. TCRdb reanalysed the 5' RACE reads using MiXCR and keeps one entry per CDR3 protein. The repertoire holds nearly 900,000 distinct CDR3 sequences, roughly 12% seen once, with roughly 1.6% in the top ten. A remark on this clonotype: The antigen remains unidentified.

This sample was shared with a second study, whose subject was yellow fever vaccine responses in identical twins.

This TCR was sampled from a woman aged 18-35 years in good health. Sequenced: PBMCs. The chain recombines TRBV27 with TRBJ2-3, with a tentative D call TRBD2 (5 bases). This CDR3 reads CASSLLEARDTQYF. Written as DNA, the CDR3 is TGTGCCAGCAGTTTACTGGAGGCACGGGATACGCAGTATTTT.